This T cell receptor (beta chain) was obtained from a study of blood T cells in healthy people across ages. Study-wide points: Changes seen in expanded clonotypes were possibly confounded by donor CMV status left unknown.

Concerning this clonotype: What it binds is not known.

A second PCR of about 6 to 11 cycles used a sample-barcoded 5' primer and a J-beta primer mix. TCRdb used MiXCR to reprocess the 5' RACE reads, holding one entry per CDR3 protein. The data contain about 1.1 million distinct CDR3 sequences, around two fifths of them singletons. The donors, healthy Caucasians from Russia, were aged roughly 6 to 90. The CDR3 runs to 14 residues. Germline V gene sequence: CDR1 DFQATT, CDR2 SNEGSKA (reference sequence). V lost 0 bases to trimming and J lost 6 bases; unmatched junction nucleotides: 5. Input material: blood. The clonotype comes from a man aged 18 to 30 in good health. The rearrangement links TRBV20-1 to TRBJ2-3, with 8 bases that match TRBD1. The CDR3 protein is CSARDRTGQDTQYF. CDR3 sequence (DNA): TGCAGTGCTAGAGATCGGACAGGGCAGGATACGCAGTATTTT.